In its sample, the clone carrying this T cell receptor (beta chain) was seen once. This CDR3 is 16 amino acids long. CDR1 LNHNV and CDR2 YYDKDF come from the germline V gene (reference sequence). Unmatched junction bases numbered 8, after V lost 1 base and J lost 4 bases. The data originate from a study of blood T cell repertoires in COVID-19. Assay: immunoSEQ multiplex PCR; the TCRdb copy retains only in-frame clones and omits some. The sample lists fewer than 300,000 clones; roughly 84% were seen once. Sequencing was performed on peripheral blood. The chain combines TRBV15 with TRBJ2-7, with 9 bases that match TRBD1. The sequence was obtained from a young woman with acute or convalescent COVID-19. The CDR3 protein is CATSRARTGVAYEQYF. DNA for the CDR3: TGTGCCACCAGCAGAGCCCGGACAGGGGTGGCATACGAGCAGTACTTC.